The next 12 T cell receptor beta chains were all read from a single sample in a study of prognosis after radiotherapy for stage I lung cancer. The study amplified the TCR beta CDR3 region from genomic DNA. This amplification was carried out by two rounds of multiplex PCR. Gene-specific TRBV and TRBJ primers were used in PCR round one. Each CDR3 protein gets one entry after TCRdb re-called the multiplex PCR reads with MiXCR. The sample yields over 30,000 distinct CDR3 sequences, around a quarter seen once. The material was PBMCs, obtained before or after stereotactic body radiation therapy (not recorded which). These receptors came from a donor of 50 years or more with non-small cell lung cancer.

The chain couples TRBV20-1 to TRBJ2-7; possibly TRBD1 for D (6 bases). Trimming took off 5 bases at V and 2 bases at J, with 10 bases between the two ends. Germline CDR1 is DFQATT and CDR2 is SNEGSKA (reference sequence). CDR3 length: 12 residues. CDR3 nucleotides: TGCAGTGCTGGACAGAATACCTACGAGCAGTACTTC. Amino acids: CSAGQNTYEQYF.

As regards this clonotype: A much more abundant neighbour one base away suggests this may be a read error. V gene TRBV9 combines with J gene TRBJ1-6; D is possibly TRBD1 (5 bases). V was trimmed by 3 bases and J by 5 bases, leaving 15 bases between them. There are 16 residues in the CDR3. CDR1 and CDR2 from the germline V gene are SGDLS and YYNGEE. CDR3 loop: CASSAGEGWNNSPLHF. The DNA for the CDR3 is TGTGCCAGCAGCGCGGGGGAGGGATGGAATAATTCACCCCTCCACTTT.

The chain links TRBV9 to TRBJ2-1, with a possible D match to TRBD1 (7 bases). CDR3 length: 15 amino acids. Germline CDR1 is SGDLS and CDR2 is YYNGEE. CDR3 bases: TGTTCCATCAGCGTAGTCCCGGCAGGGGGGAAGAAGCAGTTCTTC. It translates to CSISVVPAGGKKQFF.

A word on this clonotype: Compared with germline, one end of the junction differs, possibly owing to a read error. This rearrangement joins TRBV6-1 to TRBJ1-6; 7 bases are a match to TRBD1. Germline V gene sequence: CDR1 MNHNS, CDR2 SASEGT. The CDR3 is 17 residues long. CDR3 amino acids: CASSEPLTGLWISPLHF. In DNA form, the CDR3 reads TGTGCCAGCAGTGAGCCATTGACAGGGCTCTGGATCTCACCTCTCCACTTT.

Comments on this clonotype: One end of the junction varies from germline; a read error may be responsible. The rearrangement uses TRBV28 and TRBJ1-2; TRBD1 might be the D (5 bases). The CDR3 is made up of 17 amino acids. Germline CDR1 reads MDHEN; CDR2 reads SYDVKM. The CDR3 region has the DNA TGTGCCACATCCAAGGCCGGGGCAGGCCGGAGGACCTATTGCTACACCTTC. Protein sequence: CATSKAGAGRRTYCYTF.

This clonotype has at least ten counts. The chain is built from TRBV7-9 and TRBJ1-1; a weak D match, TRBD1 (5 bases). The germline V and J ends were trimmed by 4 bases and 0 bases, with 12 bases remaining between them. Germline values: CDR1 SEHNR, CDR2 FQNEAQ (reference sequence). The CDR3 is 15 amino acids. In DNA form, the CDR3 reads TGTGCCAGCAGCTCCCAGGGCCTCATGAACACTGAAGCTTTCTTT. Protein sequence: CASSSQGLMNTEAFF. The full variable domain, its missing parts supplied by reference TRBV7-9 and TRBJ1-1, is DTGVSQNPRHKITKRGQNVTFRCDPISEHNRLYWYRQTLGQGPEFLTYFQNEAQLEKSRLLSDRFSAERPKGSFSTLEIQRTEQGDSAMYLCASSSQGLMNTEAFFGQGTRLTVV.

This clonotype came up many times. This chain joins TRBV6-1 and TRBJ1-1; no definite D call. Looked up from germline, CDR1 is MNHNS and CDR2 is SASEGT. V gave up 1 base and J gave up 8 bases, with 11 bases separating them. The CDR3 has 13 amino acids. As DNA, the CDR3 is TGTGCCAGCAGTGAAGAATTGCGCGCAGAAGCTTTCTTT. As protein: CASSEELRAEAFF.

Many counts were recorded for this clonotype. The CDR3 DNA sequence: TGTGCCAGCAGCTTAGCCATTGGGGTCGAGCAGTACTTC. Translating it yields CASSLAIGVEQYF. V and J are TRBV7-8 and TRBJ2-7, with D hard to call. Trimming removed 0 bases at V and 6 bases at J, with 9 bases between. The CDR3 consists of 13 residues. CDR1 SGHVS and CDR2 FQNEAQ come from the germline V gene.

This chain joins TRBV20-1 and TRBJ2-7; D ambiguous. Germline V CDR1 and CDR2: DFQATT, SNEGSKA (reference sequence). V lost 8 bases to trimming and J lost 4 bases, with 21 bases between them. This CDR3 spans 14 amino acids. The CDR3 is CSSRPDGPCYEQYF. CDR3 bases: TGCAGTTCTCGCCCAGACGGCCCTTGTTACGAGCAGTACTTC.

There are many counts of this clonotype. The chain links TRBV2 to TRBJ1-2; D remains unclear. This CDR3 has 14 amino acids. Between the trimmed V and J ends, which lost 1 base and 2 bases, there was a span of 8 bases. Germline assignment: CDR1 SNHLY and CDR2 FYNNEI. As DNA, the CDR3 is TGTGCCAGCAGTGAAGTCGGCCAGAACTATGGCTACACCTTC. Translated, it gives CASSEVGQNYGYTF.

Comments on this clonotype: This clone may be a read error of a much larger clone one base away. This sequence joins TRBV9 and TRBJ2-1, with D possibly TRBD2 on 6 matching bases. This CDR3 has 12 residues. The germline V gene has CDR1 SGDLS and CDR2 YYNGEE. CDR3 loop: CASSFLGRERFF. The CDR3 bases are TGTGCCAGCAGCTTCTTGGGCCGGGAGCGGTTCTTC.

This clonotype came up many times. The chain has TRBV20-1 and TRBJ1-1; D gene unclear. V lost 4 bases and J lost 0, with 12 bases in between. CDR1 is DFQATT and CDR2 is SNEGSKA in the germline V gene (reference sequence). The CDR3 spans 14 residues. The CDR3 spells CSAIVPPLNTEAFF. DNA for the CDR3: TGCAGTGCTATTGTGCCTCCCCTGAACACTGAAGCTTTCTTT.